The sequence of this TCR beta chain was determined in a study of T cell responses to AZD1222 COVID-19 vaccine. Of note for this clone: The antigen remains unidentified.

Study-level results: Spike-specific TCR breadth and depth went up after people got two AZD1222 doses. Regions 160-218 and 743-854 dominated among vaccine-associated CD4 TCRs spanning spike. Nearly half of the spike-specific TCRs reportedly recognize variant regions that carry no mutations.

The table came from immunoSEQ multiplex PCR; TCRdb's copy has only in-frame clones and leaves some out. This sample has about 75,000 clones; more than 70% occur once, and the top ten carry 8% to 10%. Sequencing was performed on peripheral blood, taken 28 days after the second dose of the MenACWY control vaccine. The TCR originated in an adult who received the MenACWY meningococcal vaccine as a control.

CDR3 amino acids: CASSEVADYGYTF. The CDR3 DNA reads as TGTGCCAGCAGTGAAGTGGCTGACTATGGCTACACCTTC. The chain joins TRBV2 to TRBJ1-2; D is unresolved. Germline CDR1 and CDR2: SNHLY and FYNNEI. With 1 base removed from V and 3 bases from J, the gap between germline ends came to 6 bases. The CDR3 consists of 13 residues.